Each of the 29 T cell receptor beta chains below was sequenced from the same sample in a study of T-cell reconstitution after alpha-beta-depleted transplantation in children. A library of TCRbeta sequences, prepared with unique molecular identifiers, was generated. In TCRdb, the PCR reads were re-called with MiXCR into one record per CDR3 protein. The sample records about 830,000 distinct CDR3 sequences, under 20% being singletons. The source material was PBMCs, mostly from graft donor cells, sampled 360 days after TCRalphabeta/CD19-depleted stem cell transplant. The receptor source for this set is a male patient younger than 18 who had a stem cell transplant for acute lymphoblastic leukemia, so the T cells may come from the graft donor.

V usage is TRBV6-1 and J usage is TRBJ2-2; D may correspond to TRBD1 or TRBD2 (5 bases each). The germline CDR1 and CDR2 sequences are MNHNS and SASEGT. Deletions cut 4 bases from V and 7 bases from J, with 13 bases between. The CDR3 runs 14 residues. The CDR3 DNA sequence: TGTGCCAGCAGTGGGGACCCCTGGGGCGGGGAGCTGTTTTTT. Translated, it gives CASSGDPWGGELFF.

Comment on this clonotype: Its ends do not fully match the called genes, so a read error is possible. This rearrangement joins TRBV20-1 to TRBJ2-1; the D gene is possibly TRBD1 (5 bases). The germline V gene encodes CDR1 DFQATT and CDR2 SNEGSKA (reference sequence). The CDR3 extends over 16 amino acids. CDR3 DNA sequence: TGCTGTGCTAGATACCCATTTGACAGTGATTACAATGAGCAGTTCTTC. Translating it yields CCARYPFDSDYNEQFF.

This clonotype was counted a few times. J is TRBJ2-1 and V is TRBV11-1; 11 positions agree with TRBD2. V was clipped by 0 bases and J by 8 bases; unmatched bases: 12. The germline V gene encodes CDR1 SGHAT and CDR2 FQDESV (reference sequence). The CDR3 is 18 amino acids. DNA for the CDR3: TGTGCCAGCAGCTTAGCCGCTGTACTAGCGGGAGTAGACTATGAGCAGTTCTTC. Translated, it gives CASSLAAVLAGVDYEQFF.

The table lists this clonotype with many counts. CDR3 residues: CASSLSGSQAEQYF. The CDR3 DNA is TGCGCCAGCAGCTTGTCCGGTTCCCAGGCCGAGCAGTACTTC. V gene TRBV5-1 combines with J gene TRBJ2-7; D is ambiguous. Germline CDR1 SGHRS, CDR2 YFSETQ. Trimming took 1 base from V and 6 from J, leaving 14 bases between them. This CDR3 comprises 14 residues. Combining the CDR3 with reference TRBV5-1 and TRBJ2-7 gives the whole variable domain KAGVTQTPRYLIKTRGQQVTLSCSPISGHRSVSWYQQTPGQGLQFLFEYFSETQRNKGNFPGRFSGRQFSNSRSEMNVSTLELGDSALYLCASSLSGSQAEQYFGPGTRLTVT.

There are a few counts of this clonotype. The chain couples TRBV7-2 to TRBJ2-5; TRBD2 agrees at 8 bases. Germline V gene sequence: CDR1 SGHTA, CDR2 FQGNSA. J was trimmed by 3 bases and V by 1 base; bases with no gene match: 7. There are 16 residues in the CDR3. CDR3 sequence: CASSLVGPLAEETQYF. CDR3 DNA sequence: TGTGCCAGCAGCTTAGTCGGGCCACTAGCGGAAGAGACCCAGTACTTC.

CDR3 in amino acids: CASSQESRTSGARTQYF. For the CDR3, the DNA is TGTGCCAGCAGCCAAGAAAGCAGGACTAGCGGGGCCCGTACGCAGTATTTT. The chain carries TRBV4-2 and TRBJ2-3, with 12 positions matching TRBD2. The V gene end was trimmed by 0 bases and the J gene end by 8 bases; junction bases not matched to a gene: 9. Per the germline V gene, CDR1 is LGHNA and CDR2 is YNFKEQ. This CDR3 region has 17 residues.

This clonotype was observed many times. This sequence joins TRBV7-8 and TRBJ1-1, with D unclear. Trimming left V 5 bases short and J 0 bases short, with 7 bases between. Germline assignment: CDR1 SGHVS and CDR2 FQNEAQ. CDR3 length: 13 amino acids. This CDR3 reads CASSPVMNTEAFF. As DNA, the CDR3 is TGTGCCAGCAGCCCCGTAATGAACACTGAAGCTTTCTTT.

V is TRBV5-5 and J is TRBJ2-4; 7 bases are a match to TRBD1. The CDR3 totals 16 residues. J gave up 0 bases and V 5 bases, and 8 bases lay outside the gene matches. The V gene's germline CDR1 is SGHKS and CDR2 YYEKEE (reference sequence). In DNA, the CDR3 is TGTGCCAGCAGTATCACAGGGGCGGGAGCCAAAAACATTCAGTACTTC. It is translated as CASSITGAGAKNIQYF.

V is TRBV7-3 and J is TRBJ2-7; 7 bases fit TRBD2. CDR1 is SGHTA, CDR2 FQGTGA, per germline. V was pared by 2 bases and J by 6 bases, with 7 bases of the junction left unmatched. The CDR3 is made up of 14 amino acids. The CDR3 here is CASSLAGDPIEQYF. The CDR3 nucleotides are TGTGCCAGCAGCTTAGCGGGAGACCCCATCGAGCAGTACTTC.

This clonotype occurred many times. This chain connects TRBV6-5 to TRBJ1-2; TRBD1 is a possible D gene (5 bases). The CDR3 spans 12 residues. V was cut by 1 base and J by 7 bases, with 7 bases left in between. Germline values: CDR1 MNHEY, CDR2 SVGAGI. Here the CDR3 reads CASSYLGGGYTF. The DNA of the CDR3 is TGTGCCAGCAGTTACTTGGGGGGTGGCTACACCTTC.

V gene TRBV6-5 combines with J gene TRBJ2-7; D gene ambiguous. Germline CDR1 is MNHEY and CDR2 is SVGAGI. V lost 2 bases, J lost 4 bases, and 12 bases lay in between. CDR3 length equals 14 residues. The CDR3 spells CASSYVGFPYEQYF. CDR3 nucleotide sequence: TGTGCCAGCAGTTACGTCGGCTTCCCTTACGAGCAGTACTTC.

This chain joins TRBV19 and TRBJ2-2; D possibly uses TRBD1 or TRBD2 (7 bases each). V dropped 8 bases and J dropped 2 bases, with 15 bases sitting between them. The germline V gene encodes CDR1 LNHDA and CDR2 SQIVND (reference sequence). This CDR3 has 15 amino acids. CDR3 protein: CASGRGQQNTGELFF. In DNA, the CDR3 is TGTGCCAGTGGGAGGGGACAGCAAAACACCGGGGAGCTGTTTTTT.

In its sample, this clonotype was seen many times. The genes are TRBV29-1 and TRBJ2-3; 7 bases are shared with TRBD1. The CDR3 consists of 12 residues. The J segment lost 11 bases and the V segment lost 2 bases, leaving 7 bases of the junction unmatched. CDR1 and CDR2 (germline): SQVTM, ANQGSEA. The CDR3 DNA follows: TGCAGCGTTGAACCGGGACCAGGGGGGCAGTATTTT. Residues: CSVEPGPGGQYF.

The rearrangement uses TRBV5-1 and TRBJ1-3; D is unresolved. This CDR3 is built from 15 residues. V shed 3 bases and J shed 0 bases, with 10 bases lying between them. CDR1 and CDR2 (germline): SGHRS, YFSETQ. This chain's CDR3 is CASSSNSNSGNTIYF. CDR3 sequence (DNA): TGCGCCAGCAGCTCGAACAGTAACTCTGGAAACACCATATATTTT.

The chain has TRBV13 and TRBJ2-2; D call uncertain. The V gene's germline CDR1 is PRHDT and CDR2 FYEKMQ (reference sequence). V lost 5 bases and J lost 5, with 15 bases in between. The length of the CDR3 is 15 residues. In nucleotides, the CDR3 is TGTGCCAGCAGCGCTCCGACTGTTTGGACCGGGGAGCTGTTTTTT. It codes for CASSAPTVWTGELFF.

This chain uses TRBV20-1 with TRBJ2-7, with D perhaps matching TRBD2 (7 bases). CDR3 length: 11 amino acids. Germline CDR1 and CDR2: DFQATT and SNEGSKA (reference sequence). CDR3 in DNA: TGCAGCGCAGCCGGGGGGCACGAGCAGTACTTC. It yields the protein CSAAGGHEQYF.

The CDR3, as DNA: TGCAGCGCAGAGGGACAGGTGAACACTGAAGCTTTCTTT. The encoded protein is CSAEGQVNTEAFF. This chain uses TRBV29-1 with TRBJ1-1; 8 nucleotides align to TRBD1. The CDR3 loop spans 13 amino acids. From germline, CDR1 is SQVTM and CDR2 ANQGSEA. With 7 bases clipped from V and 0 bases from J, the junction kept 4 bases outside the gene matches.

This clonotype has more than one count but fewer than ten. Germline is not matched at one junction end, which may reflect a read error. The chain carries TRBV6-5 and TRBJ1-2; D unclear. The CDR3 is 16 residues long. Germline-derived CDR1 and CDR2 are MNHEY and SVGAGI. The CDR3: CASSLDYWARNSGYTF. The DNA of the CDR3 is TGTGCCAGCAGCCTCGACTACTGGGCCAGAAACTCTGGCTACACCTTC.

The table lists this clonotype with many counts. The chain carries TRBV5-1 and TRBJ2-5; D gene ambiguous. Trimming pared 0 bases from V and 2 bases from J, leaving 8 bases between. The CDR3 runs to 14 residues. Germline CDR1 is SGHRS and CDR2 is YFSETQ. The CDR3 bases are TGCGCCAGCAGCTTGGACACGGGTCAAGAGACCCAGTACTTC. It specifies CASSLDTGQETQYF.

This sequence joins TRBV11-2 and TRBJ2-1; D may be TRBD2 (5 bases). In germline, CDR1 is SGHAT, CDR2 FQNNGV. Deletions cut 2 bases from V and 15 bases from J, with 11 bases between. The CDR3 is 11 amino acids. The CDR3 loop is CASSLRLRVFF. The CDR3 region has the DNA TGTGCCAGCAGCTTACGACTAAGGGTGTTCTTC.

There are a few counts of this clonotype. V gene TRBV29-1 combines with J gene TRBJ2-1; D is perhaps TRBD1 (6 bases). This CDR3 comprises 12 residues. Trimming left V 7 bases short and J 4 bases short, with 11 bases between. CDR1 and CDR2 (germline): SQVTM, ANQGSEA. In nucleotides, the CDR3 is TGCAGCGCAGGGGATCAATACAATGAGCAGTTCTTC. It translates to CSAGDQYNEQFF.

In this sample, this clonotype turned up a few times. The chain has TRBV19 and TRBJ2-1, with 8 bases that match TRBD1. The CDR3 spans 17 residues. Trimming removed 4 bases from V and 6 bases from J; junction bases left unmatched: 14. The germline V gene has CDR1 LNHDA and CDR2 SQIVND (reference sequence). The CDR3 region is CASSKGRWDRFSNEQFF. CDR3 nucleotides: TGTGCCAGTAGTAAAGGACGTTGGGACAGGTTTTCCAATGAGCAGTTCTTC. The complete variable domain, with remaining parts taken from reference TRBV19 and TRBJ2-1, reads DGGITQSPKYLFRKEGQNVTLSCEQNLNHDAMYWYRQDPGQGLRLIYYSQIVNDFQKGDIAEGYSVSREKKESFPLTVTSAQKNPTAFYLCASSKGRWDRFSNEQFFGPGTRLTVL.

The V gene is TRBV4-2, the J gene TRBJ1-2; 7 bases line up with TRBD1. CDR1 is LGHNA, CDR2 YNFKEQ, per germline. V dropped 0 bases and J dropped 11; count of bases not matched to a gene: 12. CDR3 length: 15 amino acids. CDR3 sequence: CASSQDRGRPEGYTF. The CDR3 coding sequence is TGTGCCAGCAGCCAAGACAGGGGGAGGCCCGAGGGGTACACCTTC.

This clonotype was seen only a few times. V gene TRBV9 combines with J gene TRBJ1-1; D call uncertain. Germline V lookup: CDR1 SGDLS, CDR2 YYNGEE. The CDR3 contains 15 residues. V shed 0 bases and J shed 0 bases, with 9 bases lying between them. CDR3 amino acids: CASSVVPAMNTEAFF. The CDR3 nucleotides are TGTGCCAGCAGCGTAGTTCCCGCAATGAACACTGAAGCTTTCTTT.

In its sample, this clonotype was seen a few times. The chain employs TRBV4-2 and TRBJ1-2; 9 bases map to TRBD1. Looked up from germline, CDR1 is LGHNA and CDR2 is YNFKEQ. This CDR3 contains 18 residues. V lost 0 bases to trimming and J lost 8 bases; unmatched junction nucleotides: 16. CDR3 DNA: TGTGCCAGCAGCCAAGATCTGTATGCGGGACAGGGTCCGGGCGGCTACACCTTC. Amino acid sequence: CASSQDLYAGQGPGGYTF.

The V gene is TRBV7-9, the J gene TRBJ2-1; D not resolved. V was shortened by 10 bases and J by 3 bases, with 22 bases between the two germline ends. Per germline, CDR1 SEHNR and CDR2 FQNEAQ (reference sequence). The CDR3 length is 16 residues. The CDR3: CATTSSVAPLYNEQFF. Written as DNA, the CDR3 is TGTGCCACCACGAGCTCCGTGGCTCCTCTCTACAATGAGCAGTTCTTC.

The table lists this clonotype with a few counts. DNA of the CDR3: TGTGCCAGTCTAGCACAGGTGAATTCACCCCTCCACTTT. Its translation: CASLAQVNSPLHF. The chain combines TRBV19 with TRBJ1-6; weak D call: TRBD1 (5 bases). With 8 bases removed from V and 7 bases from J, the gap between germline ends came to 12 bases. The CDR3 consists of 13 residues. CDR1 LNHDA and CDR2 SQIVND come from the germline V gene (reference sequence).

The chain combines TRBV6-1 with TRBJ2-7; perhaps TRBD2 as D (6 bases). The germline V gene has CDR1 MNHNS and CDR2 SASEGT. Trimming pared 7 bases from V and 2 bases from J, leaving 15 bases between. The CDR3 is 14 residues long. CDR3 protein: CASTETSIPYEQYF. The CDR3 coding sequence is TGTGCCAGCACCGAAACTAGCATTCCCTACGAGCAGTACTTC.

This chain links TRBV5-1 with TRBJ2-4; D might be TRBD1 (5 bases). This CDR3 comprises 15 residues. Trimming shortened V by 0 bases and J by 5 bases, and 12 bases separated the two germline ends. Germline V lookup: CDR1 SGHRS, CDR2 YFSETQ. CDR3 nucleotides: TGCGCCAGCAGCTTGGTATCAGGGCTGGAAAACATTCAGTACTTC. Translating gives CASSLVSGLENIQYF.